The rows below give T cell receptor beta chains drawn from one sample of a study of T cells after yellow fever vaccination. TCRdb independently ran MiXCR on the 5' RACE reads; one entry per CDR3 protein. The table lists 300,000 or so distinct CDR3 sequences, around 4.1% of them singletons. Sequencing was performed on PBMCs, taken 5 days after the yellow fever booster vaccination. The receptors stem from a man aged 18 to 30 who received the YFV17D yellow fever vaccine. Each CDR3 is given with its conserved first and last residue. Fields, in order: V gene, J gene, clone size, CDR3 length, D gene, CDR3 DNA, CDR3 protein. The D gene is left open where the match is weak. Clone size is given for some rows only: seen once, a few or many times, or a class if the clone is expanded.

TRBV5-5	TRBJ2-1	NA	14	NA	TGTGCCAGCAGCTTGAGGGGGGCGCAGGGGGAGCAGTTCTTC	CASSLRGAQGEQFF
TRBV5-1	TRBJ1-2	many	13	NA	TGCGCCAGCAGCTTGGGGATGGGCTATGGCTACACCTTC	CASSLGMGYGYTF
TRBV7-2	TRBJ2-3	few	16	TRBD2	TGTGCCAGCAGCTTAGGGGGGACTAGCGGGGTGGGGACGCAGTATTTT	CASSLGGTSGVGTQYF
TRBV20-1	TRBJ1-1	few	13	NA	TGCAGTGCGGGAGCGGGGGAGTCCGCTGAAGCTTTCTTT	CSAGAGESAEAFF
TRBV4-3	TRBJ2-2	few	15	NA	TGCGCCAGCAGCCAAGATAGGCCCTTCGAGGGGGAGCTGTTTTTT	CASSQDRPFEGELFF
TRBV2	TRBJ2-6	NA	17	NA	TGTGCCAGCAGTGACAGGGGCCAAAGCTCTGGGGCCAACGTCCTGACTTTC	CASSDRGQSSGANVLTF
TRBV7-3	TRBJ1-6	many	13	NA	TGTGCCAGCAGCAGCGAACAACAATCACCCCTCCACTTT	CASSSEQQSPLHF
TRBV5-1	TRBJ1-6	few	16	TRBD1	TGCGCCAGCAGTTCCGGGACAGGGTGGGATAATTCACCCCTCCACTTT	CASSSGTGWDNSPLHF
TRBV27	TRBJ1-6	many	15	NA	TGTGCCAGCAGAGGGGCGGGGGCCTATAATTCACCCCTCCACTTT	CASRGAGAYNSPLHF
TRBV30	TRBJ2-5	few	14	NA	TGTGCCTGGAGTATGTCAGGGGCGAGGGGGACCCAGTACTTC	CAWSMSGARGTQYF
TRBV10-3	TRBJ2-3	NA	15	TRBD1	TGTGCCATCTGCGGGACAGGGGGAGACACAGATACGCAGTATTTT	CAICGTGGDTDTQYF
TRBV3-1	TRBJ2-1	NA	19	TRBD1	TGTGCCAGCAGCCAAGATCTCCGTAGGGGACAGAGCTCCTACAATGAGCAGTTCTTC	CASSQDLRRGQSSYNEQFF
TRBV5-4	TRBJ1-1	NA	15	NA	TGTGCCAGCAGCTTGGGGACCCCCGGTGGCACTGAAGCTTTCTTT	CASSLGTPGGTEAFF
TRBV4-3	TRBJ1-6	NA	16	NA	TGCGCCAGCAGCCAAGGTTTCTGGGGCTTCACTTCACCCCTCCACTTT	CASSQGFWGFTSPLHF
TRBV12-3/TRBV12-4	TRBJ1-1	few	14	NA	TGTGCCAGCAGTCGTGGAGACACTAACACTGAAGCTTTCTTT	CASSRGDTNTEAFF
TRBV5-6	TRBJ2-3	NA	13	NA	TGTGCCAGCAGCTTGTGGGAGTCCGATACGCAGTATTTT	CASSLWESDTQYF
TRBV19	TRBJ2-1	NA	15	NA	TGTGCCAGTAGTAATGGGTTCGTAGTCTACAATGAGCAGTTCTTC	CASSNGFVVYNEQFF
TRBV6-6	TRBJ2-5	NA	14	TRBD1	TGTGCCAGCAGTTACCAGGACAGGGGACTGACCCAGTACTTC	CASSYQDRGLTQYF
TRBV11-2	TRBJ1-3	NA	15	TRBD1	TGTGCCAGCAGCCCGCTGCAGGGGGCTGGAAACACCATATATTTT	CASSPLQGAGNTIYF
TRBV14	TRBJ2-5	few	15	NA	TGTGCCAGCAGCCAAGTTCGGACGGCCCAAGAGACCCAGTACTTC	CASSQVRTAQETQYF
TRBV10-3	TRBJ2-3	few	14	NA	TGTGCCATCAGTGTGGACACCTCAACGACTACGCAGTATTTT	CAISVDTSTTTQYF
TRBV4-1	TRBJ1-6	many	16	TRBD1	TGCGCCAGCAGACGGTCAACAGGGGGCGCAACATCACCCCTCCACTTT	CASRRSTGGATSPLHF
TRBV5-1	TRBJ2-3	many	15	NA	TGCGCCAGCAGCTTGGGGGGACCGCACCCAGATACGCAGTATTTT	CASSLGGPHPDTQYF
TRBV6-5	TRBJ1-5	few	17	NA	TGTGCCACCAACCAGGGACCGATCCTTTATAGCAATCAGCCCCAGCATTTT	CATNQGPILYSNQPQHF
TRBV7-2	TRBJ2-3	many	14	NA	TGTGCCAGCAGCCGTCGGGTGCACACAGATACGCAGTATTTT	CASSRRVHTDTQYF
TRBV12-3/TRBV12-4	TRBJ1-5	NA	14	NA	TGTGCCAGCAGTCTTTCCCCCTATGGGCAGCCCCAGCATTTT	CASSLSPYGQPQHF
TRBV7-9	TRBJ1-1	many	13	TRBD1	TGTGCCTCTATGGGACAGACGAACACTGAAGCTTTCTTT	CASMGQTNTEAFF
TRBV5-1	TRBJ2-5	NA	16	TRBD2	TGCGCCAGCAGCTCCACCGGGGGGATGATCCAAGAGACCCAGTACTTC	CASSSTGGMIQETQYF
TRBV20-1	TRBJ2-7	few	14	NA	TGCAGTGCTAGCTACGCCAGGGGTCCCTACGAGCAGTACTTC	CSASYARGPYEQYF
TRBV2	TRBJ2-5	few	14	TRBD1	TGTGCCAGCATTCAGGACAGGGGTATAGAGACCCAGTACTTC	CASIQDRGIETQYF
TRBV7-2	TRBJ2-3	NA	13	TRBD1	TGTGCCAGCAGCTTACCAATCAGGGGGCCGCAGTATTTT	CASSLPIRGPQYF
TRBV7-2	TRBJ2-5	few	13	TRBD1	TGTGCCAGCAGCTTGACAGGGTTACAGACCCAGTACTTC	CASSLTGLQTQYF
TRBV4-1	TRBJ1-1	NA	15	NA	TGCGCCAGCAGCCAGACTGACGCCGAGAACACTGAAGCTTTCTTT	CASSQTDAENTEAFF
TRBV10-3	TRBJ2-5	many	16	TRBD2	TGTGCCATCAGTGAGCCAGCGGGGGGGCCTATGGAGACCCAGTACTTC	CAISEPAGGPMETQYF
TRBV4-3	TRBJ2-5	many	15	NA	TGCGCCAGCAGCCAAGTCCTGGCCGCCGGGGAGACCCAGTACTTC	CASSQVLAAGETQYF
TRBV20-1	TRBJ2-2	many	14	TRBD1	TGCAGTGCTAGACGGACAGGGGATAGGCGGGAGCTGTTTTTT	CSARRTGDRRELFF
TRBV5-1	TRBJ2-4	many	14	NA	TGCGCCAGCAGCAAGAGCGTCTTTGGGGAACTCGGGTACTTC	CASSKSVFGELGYF
TRBV5-1	TRBJ1-6	NA	16	NA	TGCGCCAGCAGCTTGGCCGGGCAGCGGGGTAATTCACCCCTCCACTTT	CASSLAGQRGNSPLHF
TRBV7-6	TRBJ1-2	many	13	NA	TGTGCCAGCAGTGGACCGGGACAAGATGGCTACACCTTC	CASSGPGQDGYTF
TRBV29-1	TRBJ2-2	many	14	TRBD1	TGCAGCGTTGGGACTGGACAGGGTGTCGGGGAGCTGTTTTTT	CSVGTGQGVGELFF
TRBV4-1	TRBJ1-2	many	17	TRBD1	TGCGCCAGCAGCCAAGATTGGACAGGCGCCCACCCATATGGCTACACCTTC	CASSQDWTGAHPYGYTF
TRBV7-7	TRBJ2-2	NA	18	NA	TGTGCCAGCAGCTTAGCCCCCCGCGGGCTAGGAGACACCGGGGAGCTGTTTTTT	CASSLAPRGLGDTGELFF
TRBV7-7	TRBJ2-5	NA	15	NA	TGTGCTAGCAGCCCCGCGGCCAGCTTCTCGGAGACCCAGTACTTC	CASSPAASFSETQYF
TRBV28	TRBJ2-3	NA	13	NA	TGTGCCAGCAATCCCCAGCCCACAGATACGCAGTATTTT	CASNPQPTDTQYF
TRBV6-2/TRBV6-3	TRBJ2-3	many	18	TRBD2	TGTGCCAGCAGTTTGTCCCCCGGGACTAGCGGGGGGACAGATACGCAGTATTTT	CASSLSPGTSGGTDTQYF
TRBV29-1	TRBJ2-5	NA	11	TRBD2	TGCAGCGTGGGGGGGTATGAGACCCAGTACTTC	CSVGGYETQYF
TRBV19	TRBJ1-3	NA	14	NA	TGTGCCAGCAAGGACAGTCGCTCTGGAAACACCATATATTTT	CASKDSRSGNTIYF
TRBV25-1	TRBJ1-5	many	16	NA	TGTGCCAGCAGTGAAACAGCCAGTCTTAGCAATCAGCCCCAGCATTTT	CASSETASLSNQPQHF
TRBV4-1	TRBJ1-2	NA	18	TRBD1	TGCGCCAGCAGCCAACCCACGGCAGGGGGCCCCAGTCCCTATGGCTACACCTTC	CASSQPTAGGPSPYGYTF
TRBV6-5	TRBJ1-4	few	13	TRBD1	TGTGCCAGCAGTTTTGACAGGGGCGAAAAACTGTTTTTT	CASSFDRGEKLFF
TRBV4-1	TRBJ2-3	NA	16	TRBD1	TGCGCCAGCAGCCAACACGACAGGGCTATCACAGATACGCAGTATTTT	CASSQHDRAITDTQYF
TRBV10-3	TRBJ1-1	few	13	NA	TGTGCCATCAGTGAAACAGGGCACACTGAAGCTTTCTTT	CAISETGHTEAFF
TRBV6-2/TRBV6-3	TRBJ1-5	many	17	NA	TGTGCCAGCAGTCCACCGCGCCCAGGGTCGGGCAATCAGCCCCAGCATTTT	CASSPPRPGSGNQPQHF
TRBV3-1	TRBJ2-7	many	15	TRBD1	TGTGCCAGCAGCCGATACGCCGGGACAGGGGCTGAGCAGTACTTC	CASSRYAGTGAEQYF